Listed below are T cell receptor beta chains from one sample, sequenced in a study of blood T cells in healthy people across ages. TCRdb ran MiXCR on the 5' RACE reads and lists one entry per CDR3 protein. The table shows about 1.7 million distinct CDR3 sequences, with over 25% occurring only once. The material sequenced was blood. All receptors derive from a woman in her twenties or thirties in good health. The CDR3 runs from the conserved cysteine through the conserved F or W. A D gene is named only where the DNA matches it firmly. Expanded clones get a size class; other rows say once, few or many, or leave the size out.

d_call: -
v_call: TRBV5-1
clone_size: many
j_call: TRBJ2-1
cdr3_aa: CASSLQEEQFF
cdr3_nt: TGCGCCAGCAGCTTGCAGGAAGAGCAGTTCTTC

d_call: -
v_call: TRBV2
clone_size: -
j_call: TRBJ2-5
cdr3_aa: CASSESRGGQYF
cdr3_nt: TGTGCCAGCAGTGAATCCAGGGGCGGGCAGTACTTC

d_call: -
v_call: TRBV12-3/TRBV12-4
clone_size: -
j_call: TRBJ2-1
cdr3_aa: CASSTRGWESKQFF
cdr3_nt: TGTGCCAGCAGTACCCGGGGCTGGGAGTCGAAGCAGTTCTTC

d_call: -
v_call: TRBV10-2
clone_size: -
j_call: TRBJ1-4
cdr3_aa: CASSMNRDINEKLFF
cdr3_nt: TGCGCCAGCAGTATGAACCGGGACATAAATGAAAAACTGTTTTTT

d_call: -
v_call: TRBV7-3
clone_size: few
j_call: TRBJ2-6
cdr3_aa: CASSQSAGTGANVLTF
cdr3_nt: TGTGCCAGCAGCCAATCCGCAGGGACTGGGGCCAACGTCCTGACTTTC

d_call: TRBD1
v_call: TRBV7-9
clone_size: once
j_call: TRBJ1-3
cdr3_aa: CASSDRQRTGIRGNTIYF
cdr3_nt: TGTGCCAGCAGCGACCGACAGCGGACAGGCATCCGTGGAAACACCATATATTTT

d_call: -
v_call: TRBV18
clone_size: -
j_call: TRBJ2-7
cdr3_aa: CASSPGGTRGAEQYF
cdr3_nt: TGTGCCAGCTCACCGGGGGGGACAAGGGGCGCCGAGCAGTACTTC

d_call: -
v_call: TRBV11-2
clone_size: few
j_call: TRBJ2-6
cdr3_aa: CASTWAGANVLTF
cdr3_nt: TGTGCCAGCACGTGGGCTGGGGCCAACGTCCTGACTTTC

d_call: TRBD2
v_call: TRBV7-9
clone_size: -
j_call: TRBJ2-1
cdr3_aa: CASSRPGLAGNEQFF
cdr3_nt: TGTGCCAGCAGCAGACCGGGACTAGCGGGGAATGAGCAGTTCTTC

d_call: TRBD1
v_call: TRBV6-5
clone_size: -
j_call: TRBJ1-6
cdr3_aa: CASSYEAGTGGLSPLHF
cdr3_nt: TGTGCCAGCAGTTACGAAGCCGGGACAGGGGGCCTTTCACCCCTCCACTTT

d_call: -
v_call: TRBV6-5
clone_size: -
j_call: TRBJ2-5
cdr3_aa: CASSKGGRVQETQYF
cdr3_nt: TGTGCCAGTTCAAAGGGGGGGAGGGTCCAAGAGACCCAGTACTTC

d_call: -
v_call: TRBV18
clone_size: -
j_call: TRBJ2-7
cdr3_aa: CASSPVAGHEQYF
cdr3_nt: TGTGCCAGCTCACCAGTTGCAGGCCACGAGCAGTACTTC

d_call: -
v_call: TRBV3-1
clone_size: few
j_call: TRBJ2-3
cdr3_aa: CASSQVGRDTQYF
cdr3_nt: TGTGCCAGCAGCCAAGTTGGAAGGGATACGCAGTATTTT

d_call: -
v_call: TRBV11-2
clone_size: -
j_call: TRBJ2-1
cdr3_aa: CASSLDRLAGGYEQFF
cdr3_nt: TGTGCCAGCAGCTTAGATCGGCTAGCCGGGGGCTATGAGCAGTTCTTC

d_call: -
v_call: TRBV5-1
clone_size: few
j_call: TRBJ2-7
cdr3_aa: CASSPWGESYEQYF
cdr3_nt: TGCGCCAGCAGCCCCTGGGGAGAATCCTACGAGCAGTACTTC

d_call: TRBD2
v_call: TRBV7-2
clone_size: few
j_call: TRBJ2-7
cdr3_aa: CASTTDVGTRVHEQYF
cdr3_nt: TGTGCCAGCACCACAGATGTGGGGACTAGAGTCCACGAGCAGTACTTC

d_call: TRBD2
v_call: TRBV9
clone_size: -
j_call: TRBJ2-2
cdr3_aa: CASSVFSGVGELFF
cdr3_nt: TGTGCCAGCAGCGTTTTCAGCGGGGTCGGGGAGCTGTTTTTT

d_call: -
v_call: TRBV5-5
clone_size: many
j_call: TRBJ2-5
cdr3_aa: CASTIGGGGRETQYF
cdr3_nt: TGTGCCAGCACCATCGGAGGAGGGGGCAGAGAGACCCAGTACTTC

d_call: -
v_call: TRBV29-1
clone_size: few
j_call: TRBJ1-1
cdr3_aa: CSVEEAGSEAFF
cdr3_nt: TGCAGCGTTGAAGAAGCAGGCAGTGAAGCTTTCTTT

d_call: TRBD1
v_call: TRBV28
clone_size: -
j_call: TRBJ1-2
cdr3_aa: CASSPGQRLNYGYTF
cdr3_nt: TGTGCCAGCAGTCCGGGACAGCGACTTAACTATGGCTACACCTTC

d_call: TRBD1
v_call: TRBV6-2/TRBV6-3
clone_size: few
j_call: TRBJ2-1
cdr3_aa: CASRQTGKGYNEQFF
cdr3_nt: TGTGCCAGCAGACAGACAGGGAAAGGCTACAATGAGCAGTTCTTC

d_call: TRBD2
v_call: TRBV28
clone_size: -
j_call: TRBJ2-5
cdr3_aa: CAGGKRGGAETQYF
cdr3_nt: TGTGCCGGTGGCAAGCGGGGGGGCGCGGAGACCCAGTACTTC

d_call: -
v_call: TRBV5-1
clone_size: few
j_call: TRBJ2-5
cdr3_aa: CASSLGSGNGETQYF
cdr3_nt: TGCGCCAGCAGCTTGGGGTCAGGGAACGGAGAGACCCAGTACTTC

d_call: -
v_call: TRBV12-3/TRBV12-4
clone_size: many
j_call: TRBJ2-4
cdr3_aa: CASSLGSSRNIQYF
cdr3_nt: TGTGCCAGCAGTTTAGGCAGTTCTAGGAACATTCAGTACTTC

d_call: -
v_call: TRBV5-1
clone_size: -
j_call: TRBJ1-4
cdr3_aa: CASSLGAANEKLFF
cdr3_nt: TGCGCCAGCAGCTTGGGGGCGGCTAATGAAAAACTGTTTTTT

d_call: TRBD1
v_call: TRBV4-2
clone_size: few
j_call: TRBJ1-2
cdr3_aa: CASSQGTGTGRGGYTF
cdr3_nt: TGTGCCAGCAGCCAAGGGACCGGGACAGGGAGAGGCGGCTACACCTTC

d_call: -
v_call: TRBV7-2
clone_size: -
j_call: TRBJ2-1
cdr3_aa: CASSLGHQTYNEQFF
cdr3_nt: TGTGCCAGCAGCTTAGGACACCAGACCTACAATGAGCAGTTCTTC

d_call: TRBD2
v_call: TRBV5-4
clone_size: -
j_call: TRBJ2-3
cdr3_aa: CASSLAVSRTSGADTQYF
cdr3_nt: TGTGCCAGCAGCTTGGCCGTTTCTCGGACTAGCGGCGCAGATACGCAGTATTTT

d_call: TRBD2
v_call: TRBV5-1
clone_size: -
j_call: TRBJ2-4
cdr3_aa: CASSLIAGSSNEQYF
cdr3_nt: TGCGCCAGCAGCTTAATAGCGGGATCCTCCAATGAGCAGTACTTC

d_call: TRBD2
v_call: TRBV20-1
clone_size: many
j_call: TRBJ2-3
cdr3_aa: CSTVSPRTSGGITDTQYF
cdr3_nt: TGCAGTACAGTATCGCCAAGGACTAGCGGGGGGATCACAGATACGCAGTATTTT

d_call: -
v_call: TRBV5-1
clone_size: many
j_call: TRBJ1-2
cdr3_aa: CASSPEQGLGYTF
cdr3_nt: TGCGCCAGCAGCCCAGAGCAGGGGCTGGGCTACACCTTC

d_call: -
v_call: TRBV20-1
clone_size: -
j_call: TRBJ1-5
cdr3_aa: CSGTEGGMRPQHF
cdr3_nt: TGCAGTGGGACGGAGGGGGGAATGCGACCCCAGCATTTT

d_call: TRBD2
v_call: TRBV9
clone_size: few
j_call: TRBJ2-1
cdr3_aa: CASSVDPGTSGSTAYNEQFF
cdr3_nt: TGTGCCAGCAGCGTAGACCCCGGGACTAGCGGGAGCACGGCGTACAATGAGCAGTTCTTC

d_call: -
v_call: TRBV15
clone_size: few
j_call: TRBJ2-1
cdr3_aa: CATSREGGPDNEQFF
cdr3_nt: TGTGCCACCAGCAGAGAGGGGGGTCCAGACAATGAGCAGTTCTTC

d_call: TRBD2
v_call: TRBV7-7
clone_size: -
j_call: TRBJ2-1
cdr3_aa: CASSPKLAGASNEQFF
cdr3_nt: TGTGCCAGCAGCCCAAAGCTAGCGGGAGCTAGCAATGAGCAGTTCTTC

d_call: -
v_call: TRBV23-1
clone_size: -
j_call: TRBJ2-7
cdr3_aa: CASPLGSGIVSYEQYF
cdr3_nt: TGCGCCAGCCCCCTTGGTAGCGGTATCGTCTCCTACGAGCAGTACTTC

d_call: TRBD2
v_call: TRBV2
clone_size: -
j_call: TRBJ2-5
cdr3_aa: CASRARTSGYEETQYF
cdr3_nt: TGTGCCAGCAGGGCCAGGACTAGCGGTTACGAAGAGACCCAGTACTTC

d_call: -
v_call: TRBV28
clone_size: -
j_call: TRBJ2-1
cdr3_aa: CASLKFPRDPSQFF
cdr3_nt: TGTGCCAGCCTCAAATTTCCCCGGGACCCGTCACAGTTCTTC

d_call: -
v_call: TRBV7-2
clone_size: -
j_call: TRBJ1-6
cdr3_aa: CASSLAAPRKTYPIPPLHF
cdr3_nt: TGTGCCAGCAGCTTAGCGGCCCCGAGAAAGACGTACCCCATTCCACCCCTCCACTTT

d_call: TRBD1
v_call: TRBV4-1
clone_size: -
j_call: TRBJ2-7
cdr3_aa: CASSQPRDRGGGYEQYF
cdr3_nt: TGCGCCAGCAGCCAGCCCCGGGACAGGGGGGGCGGCTACGAGCAGTACTTC

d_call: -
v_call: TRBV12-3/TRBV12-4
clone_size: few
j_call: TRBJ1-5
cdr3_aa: CATTRLNSNQPQHF
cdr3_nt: TGTGCCACCACCCGGCTCAATAGCAATCAGCCCCAGCATTTT

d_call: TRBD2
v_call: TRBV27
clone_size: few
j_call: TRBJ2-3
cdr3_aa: CASSPTSGWTTDTQYF
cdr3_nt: TGTGCCAGCAGCCCGACTAGCGGGTGGACCACAGATACGCAGTATTTT

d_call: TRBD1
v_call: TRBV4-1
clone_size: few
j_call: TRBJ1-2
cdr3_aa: CASSQRGTEGYGYTF
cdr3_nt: TGCGCCAGCAGCCAACGCGGGACAGAAGGCTATGGCTACACCTTC

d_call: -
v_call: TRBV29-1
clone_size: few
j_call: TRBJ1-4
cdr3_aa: CSGLNGGEKLFF
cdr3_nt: TGCAGCGGCCTCAACGGCGGTGAAAAACTGTTTTTT

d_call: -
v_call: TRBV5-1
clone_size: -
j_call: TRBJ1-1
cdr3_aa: CASSLAGQTEAFF
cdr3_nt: TGCGCCAGCAGCTTGGCAGGGCAGACTGAAGCTTTCTTT

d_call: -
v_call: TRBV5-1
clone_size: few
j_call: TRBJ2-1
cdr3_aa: CASSRSSASYNEQFF
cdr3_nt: TGCGCCAGCAGTCGCAGCTCGGCTTCCTACAATGAGCAGTTCTTC

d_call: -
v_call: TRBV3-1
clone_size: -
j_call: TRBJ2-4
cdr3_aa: CASSQYGDNEQYF
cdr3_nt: TGTGCCAGCAGCCAATATGGAGACAATGAGCAGTACTTC

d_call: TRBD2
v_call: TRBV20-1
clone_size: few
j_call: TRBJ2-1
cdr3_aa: CSARAGGWDNEQFF
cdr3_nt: TGCAGTGCTAGGGCCGGGGGGTGGGACAATGAGCAGTTCTTC